The 14 T cell receptor beta chains listed next were all sequenced from one sample in a study of identical twins (dated by TCRdb to 2016 to 2017). Libraries were made using 5' RACE. The listed sequencing device is Illumina HiSeq 2000. The public reads were quality trimmed at Q25 with fastp and then assembled into clones with MiXCR by TCRdb, keeping productive beta chains. Entries that share a CDR3 protein sequence are merged under the most common genes and DNA. The sample yields 500,000 or so distinct CDR3 sequences; 14% were counted once. The ten most abundant clones make up 0.52% of the sample. These same records also appear under a second study, on yellow fever vaccine responses in identical twins.

The sample taken for sequencing was CD4+ T cells sorted from blood. The receptor set was obtained from a woman under 30 in good health.

This clonotype has at least ten counts. This chain uses TRBV29-1 with TRBJ2-1, with unresolved D. The V gene's germline CDR1 is SQVTM and CDR2 ANQGSEA. The CDR3 contains 13 residues. With 4 bases removed from V and 4 bases from J, the gap between germline ends came to 11 bases. This CDR3 reads CSVGRMGYNEQFF. For the CDR3, the DNA is TGCAGCGTTGGAAGGATGGGATACAATGAGCAGTTCTTC.

The chain employs TRBV6-1 and TRBJ1-5; 10 bases fit TRBD1. CDR1 is MNHNS and CDR2 is SASEGT in the germline V gene. The CDR3 length is 14 residues. The J segment lost 3 bases and the V segment lost 6 bases, leaving 2 bases of the junction unmatched. The CDR3 loop reads CASRDRGNNQPQHF. CDR3 sequence (DNA): TGTGCCAGCAGGGACAGGGGGAACAATCAGCCCCAGCATTTT.

This clonotype was seen a handful of times. The V and J genes are TRBV12-3 or TRBV12-4 and TRBJ2-7; 8 bases agree with TRBD1. V shed 7 bases, J shed 2 bases, and the junction held 7 bases outside the gene matches. This CDR3 contains 14 residues. This chain's CDR3 is CASNFRDRTYEQYF. CDR3 sequence (DNA): TGTGCCAGCAATTTCCGGGACAGGACCTACGAGCAGTACTTC.

The chain has TRBV6-6 and TRBJ2-1, with D uncertain. V was shortened by 9 bases and J by 0 bases, with 9 bases between the two germline ends. This CDR3 has 13 amino acids. CDR1 MNHNY and CDR2 SVGAGI come from the germline V gene (reference sequence). For the CDR3, the DNA is TGTGCCAGTAAGACGAACTCCTACAATGAGCAGTTCTTC. The encoded protein is CASKTNSYNEQFF.

J is TRBJ2-1 and V is TRBV10-3; D remains ambiguous. V dropped 0 bases and J dropped 4 bases, with 7 bases sitting between them. The CDR3 length is 14 residues. Germline V gene sequence: CDR1 ENHRY, CDR2 SYGVKD. The CDR3 DNA follows: TGTGCCATCAGTGAGTCGGGATATTACAATGAGCAGTTCTTC. This encodes CAISESGYYNEQFF.

The genes are TRBV7-2 and TRBJ2-7; D may be TRBD1 or TRBD2 (5 bases each). This CDR3 has 14 residues. V gave up 3 bases and J gave up 2 bases, with 11 bases separating them. Germline V lookup: CDR1 SGHTA, CDR2 FQGNSA. CDR3 residues: CASSFQRGPYEQYF. Here the CDR3 DNA reads TGTGCCAGCAGCTTCCAAAGGGGACCCTACGAGCAGTACTTC.

This clonotype occurred many times. V gene TRBV4-1 combines with J gene TRBJ2-7; D call uncertain. V was cut by 3 bases and J by 3 bases, with 18 bases left in between. The CDR3 runs to 16 residues. Germline V gene data show CDR1 as MGHRA and CDR2 as YSYEKL. CDR3 coding DNA: TGCGCCAGCAGCCAGGCCTTCGTGGTGGGGATCTACGAGCAGTACTTC. This encodes CASSQAFVVGIYEQYF.

V usage is TRBV7-6 and J usage is TRBJ2-7, with 9 bases aligning to TRBD2. CDR3 length equals 15 residues. The trim removed 1 base at V and 6 bases at J, leaving 7 bases unmatched. CDR1 is SGHVS, CDR2 FNYEAQ, per germline. The CDR3 DNA sequence: TGTGCCAGCAGCTTAGGACTAGCGGACCTTCGCGAGCAGTACTTC. Its protein product is CASSLGLADLREQYF.

The chain joins TRBV5-6 to TRBJ2-1; no firm D call. The V gene lost 2 bases and the J gene lost 11 bases, with 8 bases spanning the gap. The length of the CDR3 is 11 residues. Germline V gene sequence: CDR1 SGHDT, CDR2 YYEEEE. CDR3 nucleotide sequence: TGTGCCAGCAGCTTCGACTCAAAGCAGTTCTTC. This encodes CASSFDSKQFF.

This clonotype was seen only a few times. This chain connects TRBV6-2 or TRBV6-3 to TRBJ1-1, with D tentatively TRBD1 (6 bases). V was cut by 7 bases and J by 0 bases, with 15 bases left in between. CDR1 MNHEY and CDR2 SVGEGT come from the germline V gene. This CDR3 contains 15 residues. The CDR3 loop reads CASIRLTGLNTEAFF. CDR3 bases: TGTGCCAGCATCAGACTGACAGGCCTGAACACTGAAGCTTTCTTT.

The chain links TRBV6-1 to TRBJ2-7; TRBD2 matches at 7 bases. This CDR3 contains 15 residues. The germline CDR1 and CDR2 sequences are MNHNS and SASEGT. The trim removed 5 bases at V and 2 bases at J, leaving 9 bases unmatched. The CDR3 DNA follows: TGTGCCAGCAGTATTACGGCTAGCGGAGCCTACGAGCAGTACTTC. Its translation: CASSITASGAYEQYF.

There are many counts of this clonotype. The rearrangement uses TRBV6-1 and TRBJ2-2, with D possibly TRBD1 on 5 matching bases. V was shortened by 8 bases and J by 0 bases, with 7 bases between the two germline ends. From germline, CDR1 is MNHNS and CDR2 SASEGT. CDR3 length: 13 amino acids. The CDR3 nucleotides read TGTGCCAGCTCCAGGGCGAACACCGGGGAGCTGTTTTTT. It translates to CASSRANTGELFF.

This clonotype was found a few times. The rearrangement joins TRBV10-3 to TRBJ2-3; tentatively, D is TRBD2 (6 bases). The CDR3 contains 14 residues. The ends were cut back, 3 bases at V and 4 bases at J, with 11 bases in the middle. Per germline, CDR1 ENHRY and CDR2 SYGVKD. Here the CDR3 reads CAISERREADTQYF. The CDR3 DNA reads as TGTGCCATCAGTGAACGGAGGGAAGCAGATACGCAGTATTTT.

This clonotype was recorded a few times. V is TRBV6-4 and J is TRBJ2-3; tentative D call: TRBD2 (6 bases). CDR1 is MRHNA and CDR2 is SNTAGT in the germline V gene. Trimming stripped 7 bases from V and 0 bases from J, with 14 bases between. The CDR3 covers 15 residues. CDR3 DNA: TGTGCCAGCATTTGTGGACTACCCAGCACAGATACGCAGTATTTT. This translates into CASICGLPSTDTQYF.